A few counts support the clone carrying this T cell receptor beta chain. The data are from a study of naive and memory T cell subsets. The CDR3 is made up of 16 amino acids. V was cut by 0 bases and J by 1 base, with 13 bases left in between. The germline V gene has CDR1 SGHKS and CDR2 YYEKEE (reference sequence). After CD4 positive bead selection, the CD4-negative fraction gave CD8 T cells. Both TRBC1 and TRBC2 were covered by a beta constant-region primer of two equimolar oligonucleotides. TCRdb independently ran MiXCR on the UMI-ligation and nested PCR reads; one entry per CDR3 protein. The sample includes some 150,000 distinct CDR3 sequences, more than 15% seen only once; the top ten take approximately 0.15%.

This clonotype was obtained from a human donor in good health. The gene calls are TRBV5-5 and TRBJ2-5, with D unresolved. What was sequenced was naive CD4+ T cells from blood. The CDR3 sequence is CASSLVFLKVQETQYF. The DNA of the CDR3 is TGTGCCAGCAGCTTGGTTTTTCTGAAAGTCCAAGAGACCCAGTACTTC.